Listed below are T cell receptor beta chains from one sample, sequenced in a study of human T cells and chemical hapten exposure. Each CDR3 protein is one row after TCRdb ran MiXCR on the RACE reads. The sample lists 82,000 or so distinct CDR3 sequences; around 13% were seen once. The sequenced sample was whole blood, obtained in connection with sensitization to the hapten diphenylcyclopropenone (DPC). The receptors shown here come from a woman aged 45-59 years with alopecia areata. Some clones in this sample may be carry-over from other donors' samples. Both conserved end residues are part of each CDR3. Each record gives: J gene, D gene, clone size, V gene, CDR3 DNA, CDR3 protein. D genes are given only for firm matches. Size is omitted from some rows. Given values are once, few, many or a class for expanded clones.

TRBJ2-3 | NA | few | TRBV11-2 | TGTGCCAGCAGCTTAGGCGTCTCTTCGGGAGATACGCAGTATTTT | CASSLGVSSGDTQYF
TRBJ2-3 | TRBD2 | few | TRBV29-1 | TGCAGCGTTGTGACTAGCGGGAGTCCAGATACGCAGTATTTT | CSVVTSGSPDTQYF
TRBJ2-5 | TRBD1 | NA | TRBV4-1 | TGCGCCAGCTCACAGGGGACGGAGACCCAGTACTTC | CASSQGTETQYF
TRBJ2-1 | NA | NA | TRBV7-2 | TGTGCCAGCAGCTCTGGACAGCGTTCCTACAATGAGCAGTTCTTC | CASSSGQRSYNEQFF
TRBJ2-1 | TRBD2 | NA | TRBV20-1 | TGCAGTGGTTATAGCGGGAGGGCGGCGAATGAGCAGTTCTTC | CSGYSGRAANEQFF
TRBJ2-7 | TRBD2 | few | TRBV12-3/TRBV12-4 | TGTGCCAGCAGTCCGGGACTAGCGCGCTCCTACGAGCAGTACTTC | CASSPGLARSYEQYF
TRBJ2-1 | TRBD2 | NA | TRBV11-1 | TGTGCCAGCAGCTCAACTCCGGGACTAGCGGGGTCCAATGAGCAGTTCTTC | CASSSTPGLAGSNEQFF
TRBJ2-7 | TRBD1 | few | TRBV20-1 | TGCAGTGCTCCAGGACAGGGATGGGAGCAGTACTTC | CSAPGQGWEQYF
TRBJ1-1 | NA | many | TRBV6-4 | TGTGCCAGCACTGACCGTAACACTGAAGCTTTCTTT | CASTDRNTEAFF
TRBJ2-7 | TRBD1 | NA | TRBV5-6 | TGTGCCAGCAGCGGACAGGGACAGGGGGACCTATACGAGCAGTACTTC | CASSGQGQGDLYEQYF
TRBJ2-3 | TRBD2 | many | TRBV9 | TGTGCCAGCAGCGTAGCCGCTAGCGGACCCACAGATACGCAGTATTTT | CASSVAASGPTDTQYF
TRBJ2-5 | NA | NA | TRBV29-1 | TGCAGCGTGGGGGACTTTAAACCGTACTTC | CSVGDFKPYF
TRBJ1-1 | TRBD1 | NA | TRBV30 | TGTGCCTGGAGTCCTGGGACAGGGGTGAACACTGAAGCTTTCTTT | CAWSPGTGVNTEAFF
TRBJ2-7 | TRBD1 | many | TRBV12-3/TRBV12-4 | TGTGCCAGCAGCACGACAGGGAACGAGCAGTACTTC | CASSTTGNEQYF
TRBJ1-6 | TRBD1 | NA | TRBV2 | TGTGCCAGCAGCGGACAGGGGGCATTCTGGAATTCACCCCTCCACTTT | CASSGQGAFWNSPLHF